This T cell receptor (beta chain) emerged from a study of T-cell reconstitution after alpha-beta-depleted transplantation in children. Unique molecular identifiers were used in preparing the TCRbeta library. TCRdb re-analysed the PCR reads in MiXCR, keeping a single row per CDR3 protein. This table has about 200,000 distinct CDR3 sequences, about 15% appearing once. Germline CDR1 is DFQATT and CDR2 is SNEGSKA (reference sequence). This CDR3 has 14 residues. Between the trimmed V and J ends, which lost 0 bases and 3 bases, there was a span of 9 bases. This clonotype was recorded a few times. Material: PBMCs from the stem cell graft donor, obtained from the stem cell graft. The TCR was taken from a human donor who donated a stem cell graft to a child with acute lymphoblastic leukemia. V gene TRBV20-1 combines with J gene TRBJ1-5; tentative D call: TRBD1 (5 bases). CDR3 amino acids: CSARDSGDNQPQHF. The CDR3, as DNA: TGCAGTGCTAGAGATTCGGGGGACAATCAGCCCCAGCATTTT.